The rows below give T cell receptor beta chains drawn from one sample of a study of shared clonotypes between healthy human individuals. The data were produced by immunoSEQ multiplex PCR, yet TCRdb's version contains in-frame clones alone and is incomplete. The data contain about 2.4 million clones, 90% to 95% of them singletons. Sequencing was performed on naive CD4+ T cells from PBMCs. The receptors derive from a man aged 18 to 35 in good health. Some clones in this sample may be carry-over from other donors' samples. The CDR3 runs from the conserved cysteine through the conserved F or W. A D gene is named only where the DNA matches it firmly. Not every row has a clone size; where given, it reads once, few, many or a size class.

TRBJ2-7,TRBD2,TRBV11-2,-,TGTGCCAGCAGCTTGCAGCGGGAGCCCTACGAGCAGTACTTC,CASSLQREPYEQYF
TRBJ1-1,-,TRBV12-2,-,TGTGCAAGTCGCCTGGTTTTCGGGGGGCGAAAGTCGACTGAAGCTTTCTTT,CASRLVFGGRKSTEAFF
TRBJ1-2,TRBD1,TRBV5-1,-,TGCGCCAGCAGCCCGACAGGGGAGGACTATGGCTACACCTTC,CASSPTGEDYGYTF
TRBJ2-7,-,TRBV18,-,TGTGCCAGCTCACCAGTCTGGAAGCAGTACTTC,CASSPVWKQYF
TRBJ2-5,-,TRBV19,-,TGTGCCAGTAGGAGAAGTGGGGCGCGACAAGAGACCCAGTACTTC,CASRRSGARQETQYF
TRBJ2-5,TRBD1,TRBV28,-,TGTGCCAGCTCTCGAGGACAGGGGAGATTGGAGACCCAGTACTTC,CASSRGQGRLETQYF
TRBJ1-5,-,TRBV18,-,TGTGCCAGCTCGTCCACAGGGAACGGTCAGCCCCAGCATTTT,CASSSTGNGQPQHF
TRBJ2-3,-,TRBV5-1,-,TGCGCCAGCAGTGCGCTGCCCACAGATACGCAGTATTTT,CASSALPTDTQYF
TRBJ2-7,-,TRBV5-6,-,TGTGCCAGCAGCTTTAAGGTCTACGAGCAGTACTTC,CASSFKVYEQYF
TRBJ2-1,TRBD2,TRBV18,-,TGTGCCAGCTCACCGGAAAATAGCGGGAGAGGTAGTGAGCAGTTCTTC,CASSPENSGRGSEQFF
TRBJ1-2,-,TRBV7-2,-,TGTGCCAGCAGCTTAGTATGGGGGCGCGACGGCTACACCTTC,CASSLVWGRDGYTF
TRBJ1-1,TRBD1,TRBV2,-,TGTGCCAGCAGTGAAGGGACAGGGGGCGCGGGATACACTGAAGCTTTCTTT,CASSEGTGGAGYTEAFF
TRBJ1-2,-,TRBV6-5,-,TGTGCCAGCAGTTACGGGACGCAAGATGGCTACACCTTC,CASSYGTQDGYTF
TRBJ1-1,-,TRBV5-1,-,TGCGCCAGCAGCGGATCGGGGCGGTGGAACACTGAAGCTTTCTTT,CASSGSGRWNTEAFF
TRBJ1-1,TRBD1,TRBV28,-,TGTGCCAGCAGTTTTGGGACAGGGCGTTTGTCTGAAGCTTTCTTT,CASSFGTGRLSEAFF
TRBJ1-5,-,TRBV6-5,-,TGTGCCAGCGGGCTAGATGGCAATCAGCCCCAGCATTTT,CASGLDGNQPQHF
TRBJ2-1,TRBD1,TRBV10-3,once,TGTGCCATCAGTGAGGACAGGGGGGTTGGTCATGAGCAGTTCTTC,CAISEDRGVGHEQFF
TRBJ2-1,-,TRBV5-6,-,TGTGCCAGCAGCTTGCGGGGGTGGGCATATGAGCAGTTCTTC,CASSLRGWAYEQFF